The next 31 T cell receptor beta chains were all read from a single sample in a study of neurological immune-mediated disorders. TCRdb itself ran the 5' RACE reads through MiXCR, one entry per CDR3 protein. The sample lists 35,000 to 40,000 distinct CDR3 sequences; roughly 12% were seen once. The sample consisted of CD4+ T cells from blood. The receptors here all came from a woman between 25 and 40 years old with HTLV-1-associated myelopathy (HAM/TSP).

This clonotype came up many times. This chain uses TRBV2 with TRBJ1-1; 9 positions match TRBD1. Trimming took 6 bases from V and 8 from J; bases not matched to a gene: 7. In germline, CDR1 is SNHLY, CDR2 FYNNEI. The length of the CDR3 is 13 residues. The CDR3 nucleotides read TGTGCCAGCAGACGACCGGGACAGGGCGAAGCTTTCTTT. Translating it yields CASRRPGQGEAFF.

This clonotype came up many times. V and J are TRBV20-1 and TRBJ1-1; a weak D match, TRBD1 (5 bases). V was cut by 5 bases and J by 11 bases, with 21 bases left in between. The V gene's germline CDR1 is DFQATT and CDR2 SNEGSKA (reference sequence). The CDR3 covers 13 residues. The CDR3 loop is CSAPANGGRSAFF. CDR3 in DNA: TGCAGTGCTCCCGCTAATGGGGGTAGGAGCGCTTTCTTT.

Ten or more counts support this clonotype. This sequence joins TRBV2 and TRBJ1-1; 10 bases line up with TRBD1. The V segment lost 6 bases and the J segment 4 bases; nucleotides outside the gene matches: 5. This CDR3 has 14 amino acids. Germline assignment: CDR1 SNHLY and CDR2 FYNNEI. As DNA, the CDR3 is TGTGCCAGCAGCGGACAGGGGGTTAGCACTGAAGCTTTCTTT. This sequence encodes CASSGQGVSTEAFF.

There are many counts of this clonotype. The rearrangement links TRBV5-1 to TRBJ2-7; 9 bases map to TRBD1. This CDR3 is built from 13 residues. The V and J ends lost 6 bases and 6 bases, in that order; junction bases with no gene match: 7. Germline loops: CDR1 SGHRS, CDR2 YFSETQ. The CDR3: CASTIQGAGEQYF. The CDR3 DNA sequence: TGCGCCAGCACCATACAGGGGGCGGGCGAGCAGTACTTC.

In its sample, this clonotype was seen many times. The V call is TRBV20-1, the J call TRBJ1-1; 7 bases fit TRBD1. Germline assignment: CDR1 DFQATT and CDR2 SNEGSKA (reference sequence). With 2 bases clipped from V and 1 base from J, the junction kept 10 bases outside the gene matches. CDR3 length equals 16 residues. CDR3 in amino acids: CSARTIGGFRNTEAFF. In DNA form, the CDR3 reads TGCAGTGCTAGAACTATAGGGGGCTTTAGGAACACTGAAGCTTTCTTT.

In its sample, this clonotype was seen many times. The chain has TRBV5-1 and TRBJ1-1; unclear D gene. With 4 bases removed from V and 1 base from J, the gap between germline ends came to 8 bases. The germline V gene encodes CDR1 SGHRS and CDR2 YFSETQ. The CDR3 is made up of 13 amino acids. In nucleotides, the CDR3 is TGCGCCAGCAGCCCAATGGAGAACACTGAAGCTTTCTTT. Translated, it gives CASSPMENTEAFF.

The V call is TRBV7-2, the J call TRBJ2-1; 10 positions agree with TRBD1. Per germline, CDR1 SGHTA and CDR2 FQGNSA. V trimming: 4 bases; J trimming: 6 bases; junction bases outside the gene matches: 3. The CDR3 covers 14 residues. CDR3 protein: CASSSRTGGNEQFF. CDR3 nucleotide sequence: TGTGCCAGCAGCTCCCGGACAGGGGGCAATGAGCAGTTCTTC.

Ten or more counts support this clonotype. The chain carries TRBV5-1 and TRBJ2-3; 8 nucleotides align to TRBD1. Germline lookup yields CDR1 SGHRS and CDR2 YFSETQ. V shed 7 bases, J shed 3 bases, and the junction held 7 bases outside the gene matches. The CDR3 is 14 residues long. The CDR3 region has the DNA TGCGCCAGCCGGCCGACAGGGGATACAGATACGCAGTATTTT. It translates to CASRPTGDTDTQYF. The full variable domain, its missing parts supplied by reference TRBV5-1 and TRBJ2-3, is KAGVTQTPRYLIKTRGQQVTLSCSPISGHRSVSWYQQTPGQGLQFLFEYFSETQRNKGNFPGRFSGRQFSNSRSEMNVSTLELGDSALYLCASRPTGDTDTQYFGPGTRLTVL.

The table lists this clonotype with many counts. Written as DNA, the CDR3 is TGTGCCATCAGTGATGGGGGGCGCGACTATGGCTACACCTTC. Its translation is CAISDGGRDYGYTF. The chain combines TRBV10-3 with TRBJ1-2; D might be TRBD1 (6 bases). This CDR3 is built from 14 residues. Germline values: CDR1 ENHRY, CDR2 SYGVKD. V lost 3 bases to trimming and J lost 3 bases, with 11 bases between them.

This chain joins TRBV20-1 and TRBJ1-1; D is possibly TRBD1 (6 bases). The CDR3 contains 15 residues. Germline V gene sequence: CDR1 DFQATT, CDR2 SNEGSKA (reference sequence). Trimming shortened V by 4 bases and J by 1 base, and 16 bases separated the two germline ends. DNA of the CDR3: TGCAGTGCTACGACCTCGACAGGAGCGAACACTGAAGCTTTCTTT. Amino acids: CSATTSTGANTEAFF.

This clonotype was recorded at least ten times. The J gene is TRBJ2-6, the V gene TRBV5-1; D is perhaps TRBD2 (5 bases). The CDR3 extends over 14 amino acids. Trimming removed 4 bases from V and 0 bases from J, with 5 bases in between. Germline V gene lookup returns CDR1 SGHRS and CDR2 YFSETQ. The CDR3 region is CASSRDSGANVLTF. The CDR3, as DNA: TGCGCCAGCAGCCGGGACTCTGGGGCCAACGTCCTGACTTTC.

This clonotype appeared many times. The rearrangement joins TRBV11-2 to TRBJ2-7, with a tentative D call TRBD2 (6 bases). Germline V lookup: CDR1 SGHAT, CDR2 FQNNGV. V lost 0 bases and J 4 bases, leaving 10 bases between the germline ends. This CDR3 contains 14 residues. CDR3 amino acids: CASSLDRRVYEQYF. Here the CDR3 DNA reads TGTGCCAGCAGCTTAGATAGGAGGGTGTACGAGCAGTACTTC.

This clonotype was counted many times. The chain combines TRBV12-3 or TRBV12-4 with TRBJ2-2, with D unclear. The CDR3 consists of 11 residues. Trimming left V 3 bases short and J 5 bases short, with 1 base between. The CDR3 coding sequence is TGTGCCAGCAGTTTTACCGGGGAGCTGTTTTTT. Translation: CASSFTGELFF.

The sample holds a few counts of this clonotype. The V gene is TRBV18, the J gene TRBJ1-2; D is perhaps TRBD1 (6 bases). CDR1 and CDR2 from the germline V gene are KGHSH and LQKENI. Deletions cut 6 bases from V and 2 bases from J, with 16 bases between. The CDR3 contains 15 residues. The CDR3 region is CASSPWDKLNYGYTF. The DNA for the CDR3 is TGTGCCAGCTCCCCGTGGGACAAACTAAACTATGGCTACACCTTC.

This clonotype was found many times. This sequence joins TRBV5-1 and TRBJ1-6, with D hard to call. This CDR3 has 11 residues. Trimming shortened V by 4 bases and J by 14 bases, and 10 bases separated the two germline ends. Germline-derived CDR1 and CDR2 are SGHRS and YFSETQ. CDR3 nucleotides: TGCGCCAGCAGCCTCGATGGGACCCTCCACTTT. This translates into CASSLDGTLHF.

This clonotype was recorded at least ten times. V usage is TRBV5-1 and J usage is TRBJ1-2, with D hard to call. The V end lost 0 bases, the J end lost 0 bases, and 9 bases lay between the germline ends. The CDR3 is 15 residues long. Germline V gene lookup returns CDR1 SGHRS and CDR2 YFSETQ. The CDR3 sequence is CASSLEGNTNYGYTF. The DNA of the CDR3 is TGCGCCAGCAGCTTGGAGGGCAACACTAACTATGGCTACACCTTC. The entire variable domain, with the rest obtained from reference TRBV5-1 and TRBJ1-2, is as follows: KAGVTQTPRYLIKTRGQQVTLSCSPISGHRSVSWYQQTPGQGLQFLFEYFSETQRNKGNFPGRFSGRQFSNSRSEMNVSTLELGDSALYLCASSLEGNTNYGYTFGSGTRLTVV.

The table lists this clonotype with many counts. The chain combines TRBV5-1 with TRBJ1-4; no clear D gene. The V and J ends lost 0 bases and 11 bases respectively, with 11 bases between them. Germline V lookup: CDR1 SGHRS, CDR2 YFSETQ. The CDR3 is 13 amino acids. The CDR3 here is CASSLDRLEKLFF. In DNA, the CDR3 is TGCGCCAGCAGCTTGGACCGCTTAGAGAAACTGTTTTTT.

This clonotype came up many times. This chain connects TRBV24-1 to TRBJ2-1, with D possibly matching TRBD2 (6 bases). This CDR3 has 14 amino acids. V lost 5 bases and J 8 bases, leaving 15 bases between the germline ends. The V gene's germline CDR1 is KGHDR and CDR2 SFDVKD. In nucleotides, the CDR3 is TGTGCCACCAGTGGTCTTGGGGGGATCGATGAGCAGTTCTTC. Translated, it gives CATSGLGGIDEQFF.

As for this clonotype: The junction shows a germline mismatch at one end, possibly a read error. The chain couples TRBV5-1 to TRBJ1-6; the D is unclear. There are 13 residues in the CDR3. Looked up from germline, CDR1 is SGHRS and CDR2 is YFSETQ. Here the CDR3 reads CASSLAGGEPIHF. For the CDR3, the DNA is TGCGCCAGCAGCTTGGCTGGCGGGGAACCCATCCACTTT. The full variable domain, in which reference TRBV5-1 and TRBJ1-6 provide the parts outside the CDR3, is KAGVTQTPRYLIKTRGQQVTLSCSPISGHRSVSWYQQTPGQGLQFLFEYFSETQRNKGNFPGRFSGRQFSNSRSEMNVSTLELGDSALYLCASSLAGGEPIHFGNGTRLTVT.

This clonotype has a count of ten or more. The chain employs TRBV3-1 and TRBJ1-4; no firm D call. This CDR3 comprises 14 residues. V shed 1 base and J shed 5 bases, with 8 bases lying between them. CDR1 is LGHDT and CDR2 is YNNKEL in the germline V gene (reference sequence). The CDR3 coding sequence is TGTGCCAGCAGCCAAGTCACAGTAAATGAAAAACTGTTTTTT. Translation: CASSQVTVNEKLFF.

This clonotype was counted at least ten times. This sequence joins TRBV5-6 and TRBJ2-2; D is unresolved. The CDR3 runs 15 residues. CDR1 is SGHDT, CDR2 YYEEEE, per germline. The germline V and J ends were trimmed by 4 bases and 0 bases, with 10 bases remaining between them. In DNA form, the CDR3 reads TGTGCCAGCAGCCGTTGGTCCGCGAACACCGGGGAGCTGTTTTTT. Its protein is CASSRWSANTGELFF.

This clonotype was counted many times. V is TRBV5-5 and J is TRBJ2-7; no definite D call. This CDR3 is 13 amino acids long. The germline V gene encodes CDR1 SGHKS and CDR2 YYEKEE (reference sequence). The germline V and J ends were trimmed by 0 bases and 2 bases, with 6 bases remaining between them. CDR3: CASSLAAPYEQYF. The DNA for the CDR3 is TGTGCCAGCAGCTTGGCGGCTCCCTACGAGCAGTACTTC.

This clonotype was recorded many times. DNA of the CDR3: TGTGCCAGCAGTCAAGGGCACTATGGCTACACCTTC. Residues: CASSQGHYGYTF. The rearrangement links TRBV12-3 or TRBV12-4 to TRBJ1-2; D is undetermined. The CDR3 has 12 residues. V was clipped by 5 bases and J by 3 bases, with 7 bases between them.

This clonotype has a count of ten or more. The chain couples TRBV5-1 to TRBJ2-1; 9 bases agree with TRBD2. CDR1 is SGHRS and CDR2 is YFSETQ in the germline V gene. This CDR3 has 16 amino acids. V shed 1 base, J shed 1 base, and the junction held 3 bases outside the gene matches. The CDR3 protein is CASSLSRGGSYNEQFF. The CDR3 nucleotides are TGCGCCAGCAGCTTGTCGCGGGGGGGGTCCTACAATGAGCAGTTCTTC.

The sample holds many counts of this clonotype. This chain joins TRBV18 and TRBJ2-6; D is possibly TRBD1 (5 bases). Looked up from germline, CDR1 is KGHSH and CDR2 is LQKENI. With 2 bases removed from V and 2 bases from J, the gap between germline ends came to 10 bases. The CDR3 length is 16 residues. In DNA, the CDR3 is TGTGCCAGCTCACCATTGGGGCAAACTGGGGCCAACGTCCTGACTTTC. Protein: CASSPLGQTGANVLTF.

This clonotype has ten or more counts. The chain joins TRBV12-3 or TRBV12-4 to TRBJ2-7; D could derive from TRBD1 or TRBD2 (5 bases each). CDR3 length equals 14 residues. The ends were cut back, 4 bases at V and 3 bases at J, with 13 bases in the middle. In DNA, the CDR3 is TGTGCCAGCAGTTCCAGGGAGTCCCTCTACGAGCAGTACTTC. It specifies CASSSRESLYEQYF.

This clonotype was counted ten times or more. The chain combines TRBV7-2 with TRBJ2-1; 8 nucleotides align to TRBD2. The CDR3 loop spans 18 amino acids. The germline CDR1 and CDR2 sequences are SGHTA and FQGNSA. After removal of 5 bases from V and 3 bases from J, the junction contained 15 bases not matched to a gene. The CDR3 nucleotides are TGTGCCAGCAGCCTAGGTCGTGTATCGGGGGGGCTCTACAATGAGCAGTTCTTC. As protein: CASSLGRVSGGLYNEQFF. The complete variable domain, with remaining parts taken from reference TRBV7-2 and TRBJ2-1, reads GAGVSQSPSNKVTEKGKDVELRCDPISGHTALYWYRQSLGQGLEFLIYFQGNSAPDKSGLPSDRFSAERTGGSVSTLTIQRTQQEDSAVYLCASSLGRVSGGLYNEQFFGPGTRLTVL.

This clonotype was seen many times. The CDR3 sequence is CATSDTETDTQYF. Written as DNA, the CDR3 is TGTGCCACCAGTGATACAGAGACAGATACGCAGTATTTT. V usage is TRBV24-1 and J usage is TRBJ2-3; D is ambiguous. CDR1 and CDR2 (germline): KGHDR, SFDVKD. V lost 3 bases and J 3 bases, leaving 6 bases between the germline ends. This CDR3 is built from 13 residues.

This clonotype was detected many times. The chain is built from TRBV18 and TRBJ1-2; D is possibly TRBD1 (5 bases). The CDR3 runs to 17 residues. Trimming cost V 6 bases and J 4 bases, with 24 bases left between them. CDR1 is KGHSH and CDR2 is LQKENI in the germline V gene. The DNA for the CDR3 is TGTGCCAGCTCGCAGGGTCGAGAACTCAGGTTTTTCTATGGCTACACCTTC. Protein: CASSQGRELRFFYGYTF.

This clonotype was seen repeatedly, ten times or more. V usage is TRBV6-6 and J usage is TRBJ1-5, with 9 positions matching TRBD1. V lost 5 bases to trimming and J lost 11 bases; unmatched junction nucleotides: 16. Looked up from germline, CDR1 is MNHNY and CDR2 is SVGAGI (reference sequence). CDR3 length equals 16 residues. CDR3 region: CASSRITGGRQVTQHF. As DNA, the CDR3 is TGTGCCAGCAGTCGAATAACAGGGGGCCGACAGGTGACCCAGCATTTT.

This clonotype was observed at least ten times. The V and J genes are TRBV20-1 and TRBJ1-1, with 7 bases lining up with TRBD1. Per germline, CDR1 DFQATT and CDR2 SNEGSKA (reference sequence). V was clipped by 0 bases and J by 1 base; unmatched bases: 20. The CDR3 length is 20 residues. CDR3 sequence (DNA): TGCAGTGCTAGAGATTTACTTAATTCCGCAGGGGGGGTGAAGAACACTGAAGCTTTCTTT. Translation: CSARDLLNSAGGVKNTEAFF.